The 14 T cell receptor beta chains reported below all come from one sample, sequenced in a study of control samples from healthy donors and cancer patients. The assay was immunoSEQ multiplex PCR, and TCRdb's table has in-frame clones only and misses some. This table has 95,000 to 150,000 clones, approximately 91% appearing once. Material: blood. These receptors were taken from a woman younger than 30 in good health.

This clone came up once. The chain is built from TRBV5-1 and TRBJ1-2; D is possibly TRBD1 (5 bases). The CDR3 is made up of 13 amino acids. Per the germline V gene, CDR1 is SGHRS and CDR2 is YFSETQ. V was shortened by 3 bases and J by 8 bases, with 14 bases between the two germline ends. The CDR3 loop reads CASSSGGGVGYTF. The CDR3 coding sequence is TGCGCCAGCAGCTCGGGAGGAGGGGTCGGCTACACCTTC. The variable domain in full, completed from reference TRBV5-1 and TRBJ1-2, reads KAGVTQTPRYLIKTRGQQVTLSCSPISGHRSVSWYQQTPGQGLQFLFEYFSETQRNKGNFPGRFSGRQFSNSRSEMNVSTLELGDSALYLCASSSGGGVGYTFGSGTRLTVV.

The V gene is TRBV21-1, the J gene TRBJ1-1; the DNA was not compared with TRBD1, the D call given in the table. TRBV21-1 is a pseudogene. The CDR3 loop spans 14 amino acids. CDR3 amino acids: CASTGQGMMPEAFF. The CDR3 DNA follows: TGTGCCAGCACCGGACAGGGTATGATGCCTGAAGCTTTCTTT.

This chain links TRBV27 with TRBJ1-1, with a weak D call TRBD1 (5 bases). Between the trimmed V and J ends, which lost 0 bases and 8 bases, there was a span of 13 bases. The V gene's germline CDR1 is MNHEY and CDR2 SMNVEV (reference sequence). CDR3 size: 14 residues. CDR3 sequence reads: CASSLSLGAGEAFF. DNA of the CDR3: TGTGCCAGCAGTTTATCCCTAGGGGCAGGGGAAGCTTTCTTT.

The chain uses TRBV30 and TRBJ2-5; D uncertain. Trimming shortened V by 5 bases and J by 3 bases, and 16 bases separated the two germline ends. The CDR3 spans 14 residues. Germline CDR1 reads GTSNPN; CDR2 reads SVGIG (reference sequence). Here the CDR3 DNA reads TGTGCCTGGCGAAACCGGGCCGCTAAAGAGACCCAGTACTTC. This encodes CAWRNRAAKETQYF.

Here the CDR3 reads CASSFRHRSEKLFF. The DNA of the CDR3 is TGTGCCAGCAGTTTCCGACATCGTTCTGAAAAACTGTTTTTT. V is TRBV28 and J is TRBJ1-4; no clear D gene. Trimming stripped 3 bases from V and 7 bases from J, with 12 bases between. Germline V gene lookup returns CDR1 MDHEN and CDR2 SYDVKM. The CDR3 contains 14 residues.

This chain links TRBV15 with TRBJ1-5; D ambiguous. The CDR3 loop spans 14 amino acids. The germline V and J ends were trimmed by 0 bases and 1 base, with 4 bases remaining between them. The germline V gene has CDR1 LNHNV and CDR2 YYDKDF (reference sequence). Here the CDR3 reads CATSRDLSNQPQHF. For the CDR3, the DNA is TGTGCCACCAGCAGAGATCTAAGCAATCAGCCCCAGCATTTT. The variable domain in full, completed from reference TRBV15 and TRBJ1-5, reads DAMVIQNPRYQVTQFGKPVTLSCSQTLNHNVMYWYQQKSSQAPKLLFHYYDKDFNNEADTPDNFQSRRPNTSFCFLDIRSPGLGDTAMYLCATSRDLSNQPQHFGDGTRLSIL.

This chain connects TRBV30 to TRBJ1-2, with 8 nucleotides matching TRBD1. The germline V gene encodes CDR1 GTSNPN and CDR2 SVGIG (reference sequence). V gave up 2 bases and J gave up 5 bases; unmatched junction bases: 7. The CDR3 has 14 amino acids. The DNA for the CDR3 is TGTGCCTGGAGTATCGGACAGGGTCCTTATGGCTACACCTTC. Its translation: CAWSIGQGPYGYTF.

The chain joins TRBV15 to TRBJ2-7; tentative D call: TRBD2 (5 bases). Germline V gene sequence: CDR1 LNHNV, CDR2 YYDKDF (reference sequence). V was clipped by 0 bases and J by 3 bases, with 18 bases between them. This CDR3 is 17 amino acids long. The CDR3 nucleotides read TGTGCCACCAGCAGAGAGAGGGTCTTTCCACGGCTCTACGAGCAGTACTTC. Amino acids: CATSRERVFPRLYEQYF.

The J gene is TRBJ2-7, the V gene TRBV24-1, with TRBD1 identical over 9 bases. CDR1 KGHDR and CDR2 SFDVKD come from the germline V gene. This CDR3 has 15 amino acids. V lost 5 bases to trimming and J lost 4 bases; unmatched junction nucleotides: 8. The CDR3 sequence is CATSGDGTGIYEQYF. The CDR3 region has the DNA TGTGCCACCAGTGGAGACGGGACAGGGATTTACGAGCAGTACTTC.

The chain combines TRBV4-3 with TRBJ2-5; 9 bases align to TRBD1. CDR1 is LGHNA and CDR2 is YSLEER in the germline V gene. With V trimmed by 0 bases and J by 5 bases, 4 bases remained unmatched. The CDR3 is made up of 15 amino acids. Here the CDR3 DNA reads TGCGCCAGCAGCCAAGAACAGGGGGCGGAGGAGACCCAGTACTTC. This codes for CASSQEQGAEETQYF.

This rearrangement joins TRBV24-1 to TRBJ2-2, with D unresolved. The germline V gene has CDR1 KGHDR and CDR2 SFDVKD. The CDR3 runs 15 residues. V lost 1 base, J lost 1 base, and 6 bases lay in between. CDR3 loop: CATSDLGVNTGELFF. The DNA of the CDR3 is TGTGCCACCAGTGATTTAGGCGTGAACACCGGGGAGCTGTTTTTT.

The chain has TRBV2 and TRBJ2-1, with D hard to call. Germline V gene data show CDR1 as SNHLY and CDR2 as FYNNEI. V lost 6 bases and J 9 bases, leaving 12 bases between the germline ends. CDR3 length: 12 amino acids. The CDR3 spells CASSLDGPEQFF. The CDR3, as DNA: TGTGCCAGCAGCTTGGACGGACCTGAGCAGTTCTTC.

This chain links TRBV3-1 (or the pseudogene TRBV3-2) with TRBJ1-2; perhaps TRBD1 as D (5 bases). This CDR3 contains 15 residues. Germline CDR1 reads LGHDT; CDR2 reads YNNKEL (reference sequence). V was pared by 1 base and J by 4 bases, with 13 bases between. This CDR3 is CASSQGFGDLYGYTF. The CDR3 DNA follows: TGTGCCAGCAGCCAAGGGTTTGGGGACCTCTATGGCTACACCTTC.

V is TRBV12-3 or TRBV12-4 and J is TRBJ1-2; unclear D gene. This CDR3 has 12 amino acids. Trimming took 1 base from V and 6 from J, leaving 6 bases between them. The CDR3: CASSLVLNGYTF. As DNA, the CDR3 is TGTGCCAGCAGTTTAGTCCTGAATGGCTACACCTTC.